The 9 T cell receptor beta chains given below trace back to one sample, sequenced in a study of T cell repertoires in cytomegalovirus infection. No antigens are known for them. TCRdb reanalysed the reads using MiXCR and keeps one entry per CDR3 protein. The table has about a million distinct CDR3 sequences, roughly 30% seen once. Specimen: cultured CD8+ T cells from PBMCs, collected from culture after CMV antigen stimulation. The receptor set was obtained from a human donor in good health (CMV status not recorded). Some clones in this sample may be carry-over from other donors' samples.

In its sample, this clonotype was seen many times. The J gene is TRBJ2-1, the V gene TRBV7-6, with 7 bases fitting TRBD1. This CDR3 is built from 15 residues. Germline V gene data show CDR1 as SGHVS and CDR2 as FNYEAQ. Trimming cost V 1 base and J 4 bases; bases outside gene matches: 4. The CDR3 protein is CASSLVTGSYNEQFF. The DNA of the CDR3 is TGTGCCAGCAGCTTAGTGACAGGGAGTTACAATGAGCAGTTCTTC.

Turning to this clonotype: A read error is possible here, since a much larger clone lies one base away. The chain recombines TRBV7-3 with TRBJ1-4; D unclear. The CDR3 loop spans 16 amino acids. Germline values: CDR1 SGHTA, CDR2 FQGTGA. For the CDR3, the DNA is TGTGCCAACAGCCTGTTCCCTACAGAGTTTAATGAAAAACTGTTTTTT. This gives the protein CANSLFPTEFNEKLFF.

This chain connects TRBV27 to TRBJ2-1, with 7 nucleotides matching TRBD1. CDR1 and CDR2 from the germline V gene are MNHEY and SMNVEV (reference sequence). The CDR3 runs 12 residues. V lost 7 bases and J lost 7; bases outside the gene matches: 4. The CDR3 spells CASNSQGNEQFF. The DNA for the CDR3 is TGTGCCAGCAATTCACAGGGGAATGAGCAGTTCTTC.

On this clonotype itself: With a much larger clone just one base away, this may be a read error. The chain has TRBV7-8 and TRBJ1-1; D uncertain. This CDR3 is built from 14 residues. Germline V gene sequence: CDR1 SGHVS, CDR2 FQNEAQ. Trimming took off 1 base at V and 4 bases at J, with 10 bases between the two ends. The CDR3, as DNA: TGTGCCAGCAGCTTAGAGGTGAGAGGCACTGAAGCTTTCTTT. The encoded protein is CASSLEVRGTEAFF. The whole variable domain, remainder taken from reference TRBV7-8 and TRBJ1-1, is GAGVSQSPRYKVAKRGQDVALRCDPISGHVSLFWYQQALGQGPEFLTYFQNEAQLDKSGLPSDRFFAERPEGSVSTLKIQRTQQEDSAVYLCASSLEVRGTEAFFGQGTRLTVV.

In its sample, this clonotype was seen a few times. The rearrangement joins TRBV7-9 to TRBJ2-2; 10 nucleotides match TRBD1. The CDR3 spans 17 residues. V lost 3 bases and J lost 4; bases outside the gene matches: 8. The V gene's germline CDR1 is SEHNR and CDR2 FQNEAQ (reference sequence). The CDR3 bases are TGTGCCAGCAGCTTCCTACCTGGACAGGGGGGCACCGGGGAGCTGTTTTTT. As protein: CASSFLPGQGGTGELFF.

The J gene is TRBJ1-1, the V gene TRBV10-2; 7 nucleotides agree with TRBD1. V dropped 5 bases and J dropped 8; count of bases not matched to a gene: 5. The CDR3 runs 12 residues. The V gene's germline CDR1 is WSHSY and CDR2 SAAADI. The CDR3 sequence is CASSWDRREAFF. In nucleotides, the CDR3 is TGCGCCAGCAGTTGGGACAGACGAGAAGCTTTCTTT.

The chain combines TRBV7-9 with TRBJ2-1; D ambiguous. The CDR3 is made up of 13 amino acids. CDR1 and CDR2 (germline): SEHNR, FQNEAQ (reference sequence). V lost 5 bases and J 6 bases, leaving 11 bases between the germline ends. CDR3 loop: CASSNRLFNEQFF. CDR3 DNA: TGTGCCAGCAGCAATAGGCTCTTCAATGAGCAGTTCTTC.

A few counts support this clonotype. The chain joins TRBV12-3 or TRBV12-4 to TRBJ2-7; TRBD2 is a possible D gene (7 bases). V shed 11 bases and J shed 5 bases, with 19 bases lying between them. The CDR3 length is 13 residues. The CDR3, as DNA: TGTGCCTGCACTGGGGGGGCCGGCCACGAGCAGTACTTC. Translating it yields CACTGGAGHEQYF.

In its sample, this clonotype was seen once. The V gene is TRBV5-8, the J gene TRBJ2-2; D is unresolved. The CDR3 has 15 residues. V lost 1 base to trimming and J lost 3 bases, with 10 bases between them. Germline V CDR1 and CDR2: SGHTS, YDEGEE. The CDR3 here is CASSLQSGYTGELFF. The CDR3 bases are TGTGCCAGCAGCTTGCAGTCCGGCTACACCGGGGAGCTGTTTTTT. Full variable domain (rest looked up from reference TRBV5-8 and TRBJ2-2): EAGVTQSPTHLIKTRGQQATLRCSPISGHTSVYWYQQALGLGLQFLLWYDEGEERNRGNFPPRFSGRQFPNYSSELNVNALELEDSALYLCASSLQSGYTGELFFGEGSRLTVL.